This TCR beta chain was obtained from a study of cytomegalovirus exposure and HLA in healthy donors. Findings and limits, study-wide: Subsequent analysis revealed that first-cohort TCR clusters tended to co-occur in the 120 or so validation repertoires. Rare TCR sequences dominated, though some public TCRs recurred in many donors. Listed as cytomegalovirus-associated were around 160 TCR beta chains.

Measured with immunoSEQ multiplex PCR; TCRdb has only the in-frame clones, and not every one. The table includes under 150,000 clones, almost 90% detected once. As for this clone: Its antigen is unknown.

The donors were part of the validation cohort of over a hundred subjects. That cohort was separate from the first cohort, which comprised under 700 subjects. The germline V gene has CDR1 SEHNR and CDR2 FQNEAQ (reference sequence). V lost 1 base to trimming and J lost 4 bases, with 17 bases between them. The CDR3 length is 16 residues. The TCR was taken from a woman between 18 and 30 years old in good health and CMV-seropositive. The V gene is TRBV7-9, the J gene TRBJ2-7, with D possibly being TRBD1 (5 bases). Sequencing used PBMCs. The CDR3 bases are TGTGCCAGCAGCTTAGGGAAGGTGGACATAGGATACGAGCAGTACTTC. Its protein product is CASSLGKVDIGYEQYF.